A single sample is the source of the 8 T cell receptor beta chains below, sequenced in a study of T cell responses to AZD1222 COVID-19 vaccine. Measured with immunoSEQ multiplex PCR; TCRdb has only the in-frame clones, and not every one. The data hold some 150,000 clones, with more than 75% observed a single time. Sequencing was performed on peripheral blood, taken on day 0 of AZD1222 vaccination. Receptors were obtained from an adult in good health.

The rearrangement uses TRBV28 and TRBJ1-3; no clear D. Trimming shortened V by 2 bases and J by 2 bases, and 7 bases separated the two germline ends. The CDR3 length is 14 residues. Germline CDR1 and CDR2: MDHEN and SYDVKM. The CDR3 DNA reads TGTGCCAGCAGTTTACCCGGGCCTGGAAACACCATATATTTT. Protein product: CASSLPGPGNTIYF.

The V gene is TRBV27, the J gene TRBJ2-7; D unresolved. The ends were cut back, 3 bases at V and 4 bases at J, with 10 bases in the middle. Germline assignment: CDR1 MNHEY and CDR2 SMNVEV (reference sequence). This CDR3 has 13 residues. CDR3: CASSLTAGYEQYF. CDR3 DNA: TGTGCCAGCAGTTTGACGGCCGGATACGAGCAGTACTTC.

This chain links TRBV6-5 with TRBJ1-2; 7 bases are shared with TRBD1. The CDR3 sequence is 14 residues long. Germline lookup yields CDR1 MNHEY and CDR2 SVGAGI. Trimming removed 6 bases from V and 2 bases from J; junction bases left unmatched: 6. The CDR3 region has the DNA TGTGCCAGCAGCCCGACAGGGTCAAACTATGGCTACACCTTC. The encoded protein is CASSPTGSNYGYTF.

The chain couples TRBV6-5 to TRBJ1-5; TRBD1 aligns across 8 bases. The CDR3 length is 14 residues. The trim removed 2 bases at V and 6 bases at J, leaving 3 bases unmatched. Germline V CDR1 and CDR2: MNHEY, SVGAGI. This CDR3 is CASSYAQGVQPQHF. CDR3 sequence (DNA): TGTGCCAGCAGTTACGCACAGGGGGTTCAGCCCCAGCATTTT.

The chain couples TRBV7-9 to TRBJ2-7, with a weak D call TRBD2 (6 bases). Trimming removed 8 bases from V and 0 bases from J, with 8 bases in between. Per germline, CDR1 SEHNR and CDR2 FQNEAQ (reference sequence). The CDR3 loop spans 12 amino acids. The chain's CDR3 is CASGTLSYEQYF. Written as DNA, the CDR3 is TGTGCCAGCGGGACTCTCTCCTACGAGCAGTACTTC. The variable domain in full, completed from reference TRBV7-9 and TRBJ2-7, reads DTGVSQNPRHKITKRGQNVTFRCDPISEHNRLYWYRQTLGQGPEFLTYFQNEAQLEKSRLLSDRFSAERPKGSFSTLEIQRTEQGDSAMYLCASGTLSYEQYFGPGTRLTVT.

This chain connects TRBV6-2 or TRBV6-3 to TRBJ2-1; possibly TRBD2 for D (5 bases). CDR1 and CDR2 (germline): MNHEY, SVGEGT. The CDR3 sequence is 13 residues long. Trimming took off 5 bases at V and 6 bases at J, with 11 bases between the two ends. The CDR3 DNA reads TGTGCCAGCAGTGCGGGCCCGTCCAATGAGCAGTTCTTC. Translating gives CASSAGPSNEQFF.

The V gene is TRBV12-3 or TRBV12-4, the J gene TRBJ1-2, with unresolved D. This CDR3 contains 13 residues. V lost 4 bases, J lost 10 bases, and 16 bases lay in between. CDR3 sequence reads: CASSSSDALDYTF. As DNA, the CDR3 is TGTGCCAGCAGTTCCAGCGACGCCCTAGACTACACCTTC.

The CDR3 DNA reads TGTGCCAGCAGCTTCTCTATCACGACCCAGTACTTC. This codes for CASSFSITTQYF. The chain is built from TRBV7-9 and TRBJ2-5, with no clear D. The V gene's germline CDR1 is SEHNR and CDR2 FQNEAQ (reference sequence). The germline V and J ends were trimmed by 3 bases and 7 bases, with 9 bases remaining between them. The CDR3 contains 12 residues.